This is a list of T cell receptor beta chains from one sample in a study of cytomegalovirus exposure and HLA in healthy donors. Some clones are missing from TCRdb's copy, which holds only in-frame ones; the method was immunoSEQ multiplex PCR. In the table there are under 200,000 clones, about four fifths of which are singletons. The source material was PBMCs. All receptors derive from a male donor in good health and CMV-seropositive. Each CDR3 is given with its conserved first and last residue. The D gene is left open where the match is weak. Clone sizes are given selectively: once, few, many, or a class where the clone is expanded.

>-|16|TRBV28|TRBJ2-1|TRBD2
TGTGCCAGCAGCCCGGAACGAGCGGGGGCGTACAATGAGCAGTTCTTC
CASSPERAGAYNEQFF
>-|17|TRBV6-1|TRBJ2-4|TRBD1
TGTGCCAGCAGTGAGGTCTCCGGGACAGGGGACAAAAACATTCAGTACTTC
CASSEVSGTGDKNIQYF
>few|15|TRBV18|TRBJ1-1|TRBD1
TGTGCCAGCTCACCAGGACAGGGGTTTGCTTTACAAGCTTTCTTT
CASSPGQGFALQAFF
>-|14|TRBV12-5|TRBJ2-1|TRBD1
TGTGCTAGTGGTCTCGGACAGGGGGATAATGAGCAGTTCTTC
CASGLGQGDNEQFF
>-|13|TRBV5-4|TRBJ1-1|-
TGTGCCAGCAGTCGACAGAGCAACACTGAAGCTTTCTTT
CASSRQSNTEAFF
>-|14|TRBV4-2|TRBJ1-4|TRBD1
TGTGCCAGCAGCCCCGGGACAGGAGTAGAAAAACTGTTTTTT
CASSPGTGVEKLFF
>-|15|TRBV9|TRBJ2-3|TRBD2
TGTGCCAGCAGCGTCGCCGGGGGGGCCGAGAATACGCAGTATTTT
CASSVAGGAENTQYF
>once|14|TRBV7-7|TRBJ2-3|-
TGTGCCAGCAGCTTACAGGGCCGCACAGATACGCAGTATTTT
CASSLQGRTDTQYF
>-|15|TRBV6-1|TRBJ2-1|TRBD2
TGTGCCAGCAGTGTAGTGGGACTAGCGGGAGATGAGCAGTTCTTC
CASSVVGLAGDEQFF
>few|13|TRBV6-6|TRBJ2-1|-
TGTGCCACCCAGACAGAGAGTTACAATGAGCAGTTCTTC
CATQTESYNEQFF
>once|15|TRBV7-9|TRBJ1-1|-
TGTGCCAGCAGCCCCCGACAGAGTTTGAACACTGAAGCTTTCTTT
CASSPRQSLNTEAFF
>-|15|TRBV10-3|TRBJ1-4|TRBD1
TGTGCCATCAGTGTTAGTGGGACAGGGATGGAAAAACTGTTTTTT
CAISVSGTGMEKLFF
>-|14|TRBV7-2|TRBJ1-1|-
TGTGCCAGCAGCACACAGACAAGTGGCACTGAAGCTTTCTTT
CASSTQTSGTEAFF
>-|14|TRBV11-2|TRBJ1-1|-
TGTGCCAGCAGCTTTCAAGACATGAACACTGAAGCTTTCTTT
CASSFQDMNTEAFF
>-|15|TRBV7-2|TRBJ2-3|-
TGTGCCAGCAGAGCGGTAGAGGTCGGCGCAGATACGCAGTATTTT
CASRAVEVGADTQYF
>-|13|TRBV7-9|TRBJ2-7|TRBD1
TGTGCCAGCAGACGGGACAGGGCCTACGAGCAGTACTTC
CASRRDRAYEQYF
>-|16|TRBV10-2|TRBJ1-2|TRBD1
TGCGCCACCAGGAGCAGGGGGCGTGAACGTGGCTATGGCTACACCTTC
CATRSRGRERGYGYTF
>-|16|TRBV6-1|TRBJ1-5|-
TGTGCCAGCAGTGAAGAAAGGGCCCCAGACAGGCAGCCCCAGCATTTT
CASSEERAPDRQPQHF
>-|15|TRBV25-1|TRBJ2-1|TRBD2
TGTGCCAGCACCCCGGGACTAGCGGGAGTGAGTGAGCAGTTCTTC
CASTPGLAGVSEQFF
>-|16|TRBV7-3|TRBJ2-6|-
TGTGCCAGCAGCGCCGGACTGCGCTCTGGGGCCAACGTCCTGACTTTC
CASSAGLRSGANVLTF
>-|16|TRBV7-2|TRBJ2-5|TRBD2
TGTGCCAGCAGCTTAGCCGGGACTAGCGGCCAAGAGACCCAGTACTTC
CASSLAGTSGQETQYF
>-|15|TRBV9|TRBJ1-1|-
TGTGCCAGCAGCGTGACCAGCGGTAGTGACACTGAAGCTTTCTTT
CASSVTSGSDTEAFF
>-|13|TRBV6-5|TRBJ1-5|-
TGTGCCAGCAGTTACCGTGGGGGCGAGCCCCAGCATTTT
CASSYRGGEPQHF
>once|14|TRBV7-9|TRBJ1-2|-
TGTGCCAGCGGCTCGGACACCTCTAACTATGGCTACACCTTC
CASGSDTSNYGYTF
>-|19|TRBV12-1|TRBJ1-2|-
TGTGCCAGCAGCTGTGGGGGGGGAGTCAGACAGAACTCTAACTATGGCTACACCTTC
CASSCGGGVRQNSNYGYTF
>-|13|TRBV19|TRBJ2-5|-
TGTGCCAGTAGTGGACAGATCCAAGAGACCCAGTACTTC
CASSGQIQETQYF
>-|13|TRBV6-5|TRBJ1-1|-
TGTGCCACCAGACAGAAGGTGCACACTGAAGCTTTCTTT
CATRQKVHTEAFF
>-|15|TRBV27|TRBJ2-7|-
TGTGCCAGCAGTTCCTTAATCAGGGGCTCCTACGAGCAGTACTTC
CASSSLIRGSYEQYF
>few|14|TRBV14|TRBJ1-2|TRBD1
TGTGCCAGCAGCCAGGACAGGGGGCACTATGGCTACACCTTC
CASSQDRGHYGYTF
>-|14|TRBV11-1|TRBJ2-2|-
TGTGCCAGCCACTCTCTCCCGAACACCGGGGAGCTGTTTTTT
CASHSLPNTGELFF
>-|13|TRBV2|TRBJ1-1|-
TGTGCCAGCAGGACGGACAGGAACACTGAAGCTTTCTTT
CASRTDRNTEAFF
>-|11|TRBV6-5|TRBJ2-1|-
TGTGCCAGCAGTACTGGTCCTCGCCAGTTCTTC
CASSTGPRQFF
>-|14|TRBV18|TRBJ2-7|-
TGTGCCAGCTCACCAACGGTAACGGGGTACGAGCAGTACTTC
CASSPTVTGYEQYF
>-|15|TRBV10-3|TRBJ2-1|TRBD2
TGTGCCATCAGACCCGGGGGGGGACTCTACAATGAGCAGTTCTTC
CAIRPGGGLYNEQFF
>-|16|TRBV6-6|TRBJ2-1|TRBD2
TGTGCCAGCAGTTCACGGGGGACTAGCGGGATTAATGAGCAGTTCTTC
CASSSRGTSGINEQFF
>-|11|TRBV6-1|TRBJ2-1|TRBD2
TGTGCCACCTTACCTAGCGGAGAGCAGTTCTTC
CATLPSGEQFF
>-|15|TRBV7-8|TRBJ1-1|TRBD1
TGTGCCAGCAGCTATGCCGGGACAGGGTCCACTGAAGCTTTCTTT
CASSYAGTGSTEAFF
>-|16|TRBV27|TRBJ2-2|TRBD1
TGTGCCAGCAGCGGTGCCGGGACAGGGGGCTTCGGGGAGCTGTTTTTT
CASSGAGTGGFGELFF
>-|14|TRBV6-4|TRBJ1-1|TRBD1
TGTGCCAGCAGTCGGACAGGGATGAACACTGAAGCTTTCTTT
CASSRTGMNTEAFF
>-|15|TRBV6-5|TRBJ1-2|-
TGTGCCAGCAGTTCCCCCGGGGGGGGGAGAGATGGCTACACCTTC
CASSSPGGGRDGYTF
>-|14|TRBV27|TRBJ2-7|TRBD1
TGTGCCAGCAGTTCGGGACAGTCGCTCGTCGAGCAGTACTTC
CASSSGQSLVEQYF
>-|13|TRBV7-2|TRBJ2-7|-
TGTGCCAGCAGCTTAGCAGGGGATTACGAGCAGTACTTC
CASSLAGDYEQYF
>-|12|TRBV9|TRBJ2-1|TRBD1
TGTGCCAGCAGCCTGGGACAGCAAGAGCAGTTCTTC
CASSLGQQEQFF
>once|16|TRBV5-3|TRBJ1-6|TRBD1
TGTGCCAGAAGCACCCGAGGACAGGGACGTTGGTCACCCCTCCACTTT
CARSTRGQGRWSPLHF
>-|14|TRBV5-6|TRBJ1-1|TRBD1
TGTGCCAGCAGCAAGAGACAGGGGGCGATTGAAGCTTTCTTT
CASSKRQGAIEAFF
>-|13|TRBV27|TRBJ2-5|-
TGTGCCAGCTCGTGGGTAGCGGAAGAGACCCAGTACTTC
CASSWVAEETQYF
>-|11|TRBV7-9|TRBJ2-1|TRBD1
TGTGCCAGCAGCCCAGGGACAGCGCCGTTCTTC
CASSPGTAPFF
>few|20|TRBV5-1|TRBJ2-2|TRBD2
TGCGCCAGCAGCTTGGCCGGGACTAGCGGGGGCCCAGCGAACACCGGGGAGCTGTTTTTT
CASSLAGTSGGPANTGELFF
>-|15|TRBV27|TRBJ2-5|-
TGTGCCAGCAGAGGGTTAGTTGGGAGTGAAGAGACCCGGTACTTC
CASRGLVGSEETRYF